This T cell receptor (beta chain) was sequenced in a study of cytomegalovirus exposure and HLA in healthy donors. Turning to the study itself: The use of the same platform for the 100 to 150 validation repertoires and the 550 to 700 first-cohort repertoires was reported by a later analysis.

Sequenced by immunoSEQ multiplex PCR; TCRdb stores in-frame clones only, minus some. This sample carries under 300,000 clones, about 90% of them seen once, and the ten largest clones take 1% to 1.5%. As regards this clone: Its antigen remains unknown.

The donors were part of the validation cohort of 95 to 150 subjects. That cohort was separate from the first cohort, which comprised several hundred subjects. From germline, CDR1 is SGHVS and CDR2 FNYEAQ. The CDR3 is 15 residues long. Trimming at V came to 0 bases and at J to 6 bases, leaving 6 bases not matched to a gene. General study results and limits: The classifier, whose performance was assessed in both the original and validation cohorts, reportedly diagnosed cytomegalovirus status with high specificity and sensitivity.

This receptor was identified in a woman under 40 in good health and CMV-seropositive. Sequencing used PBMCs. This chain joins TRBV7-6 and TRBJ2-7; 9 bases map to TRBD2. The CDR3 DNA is TGTGCCAGCAGCTTAGCCGTAGCGGGAGTACGCGAGCAGTACTTC. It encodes CASSLAVAGVREQYF.